This entry is about one T cell receptor beta chain. Its antigen is unknown. Trimming pared 2 bases from V and 1 base from J, leaving 8 bases between. The CDR3 totals 15 residues. From germline, CDR1 is SNHLY and CDR2 FYNNEI. PCR was performed using 60 Vbeta and 13 Jbeta primers. Profiled with immunoSEQ multiplex PCR; TCRdb holds only in-frame clones, not every one. This table holds 130,000 or so clones, 65% to 90% found once. This sample is drawn from a study of cytomegalovirus exposure and HLA in healthy donors. Study conclusions and caveats: It has been reported that TCR beta sequences accurately predicted the HLA-A and HLA-B alleles of most subjects. TCR beta V- and J-gene trimming, according to a later analysis, was linked to a missense DCLRE1C variant. When a later analysis was performed, an Asian-associated ancestry cluster reportedly had fewer N-insertions than the roughly 700-donor mean.

The source of this sequence is a woman aged 18-35 years in good health and CMV-seropositive. This chain links TRBV2 with TRBJ2-2, with unresolved D. Sequencing was done on a sample of PBMCs. The CDR3 protein is CASSEPRRNTGELFF. In nucleotides, the CDR3 is TGTGCCAGCAGTGAACCCAGGCGGAACACCGGGGAGCTGTTTTTT.